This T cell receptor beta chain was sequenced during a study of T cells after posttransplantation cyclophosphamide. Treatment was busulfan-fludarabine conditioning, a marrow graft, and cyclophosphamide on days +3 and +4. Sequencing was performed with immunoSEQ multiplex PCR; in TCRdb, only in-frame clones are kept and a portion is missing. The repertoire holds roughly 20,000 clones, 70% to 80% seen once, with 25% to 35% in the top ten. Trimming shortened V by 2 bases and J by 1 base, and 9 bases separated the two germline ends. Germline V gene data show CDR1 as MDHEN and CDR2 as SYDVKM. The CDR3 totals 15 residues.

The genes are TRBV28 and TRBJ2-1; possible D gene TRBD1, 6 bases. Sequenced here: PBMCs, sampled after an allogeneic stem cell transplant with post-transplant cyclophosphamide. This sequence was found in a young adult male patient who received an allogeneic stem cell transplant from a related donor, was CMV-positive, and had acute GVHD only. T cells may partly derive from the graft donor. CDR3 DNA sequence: TGTGCCAGCAGTTTACCGACAGGATCCTACAATGAGCAGTTCTTC. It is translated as CASSLPTGSYNEQFF.